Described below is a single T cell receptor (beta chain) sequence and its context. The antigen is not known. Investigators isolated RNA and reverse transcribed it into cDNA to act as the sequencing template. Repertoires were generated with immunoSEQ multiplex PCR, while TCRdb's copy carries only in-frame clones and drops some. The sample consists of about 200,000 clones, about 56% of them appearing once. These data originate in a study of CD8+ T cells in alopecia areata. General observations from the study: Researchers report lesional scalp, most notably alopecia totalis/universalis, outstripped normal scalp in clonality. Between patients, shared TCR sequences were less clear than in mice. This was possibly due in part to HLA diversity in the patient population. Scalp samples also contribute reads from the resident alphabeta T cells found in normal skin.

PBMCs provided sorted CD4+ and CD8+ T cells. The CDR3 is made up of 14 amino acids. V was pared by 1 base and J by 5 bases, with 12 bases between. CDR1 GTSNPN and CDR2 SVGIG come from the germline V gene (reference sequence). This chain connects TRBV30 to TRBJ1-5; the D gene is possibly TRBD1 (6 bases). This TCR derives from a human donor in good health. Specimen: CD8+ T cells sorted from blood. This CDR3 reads CAWSAGDFDQPQHF. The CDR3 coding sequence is TGTGCCTGGAGTGCAGGGGACTTTGATCAGCCCCAGCATTTT.